This is a list of T cell receptor beta chains from one sample in a study of T cells in Graves' hyperthyroidism and ophthalmopathy. TCRdb itself ran the multiplex PCR reads through MiXCR, one entry per CDR3 protein. The sample includes 660,000 or so distinct CDR3 sequences, roughly 20% of them seen just once. The sample consisted of blood. The source is a man aged 25-45 years with Graves' ophthalmopathy. The conserved cysteine and the conserved F or W are not part of the CDR3 here. A D gene is named only where the DNA matches it firmly. Size is stated for part of the rows, as once, few or many counts, or as a class when the clone is expanded.

D: TRBD1; J: TRBJ2-2; size: many; V: TRBV28; CDR3: ASSPPTGGTGELF
D: TRBD2; J: TRBJ2-3; size: NA; V: TRBV28; CDR3: ASSRTGTSGLLEADTQY
D: TRBD1; J: TRBJ1-2; size: many; V: TRBV28; CDR3: ASSSGQRYTNYGYT
D: NA; J: TRBJ1-1; size: few; V: TRBV6-1; CDR3: ASRFEQGGTEAF
D: NA; J: TRBJ2-5; size: many; V: TRBV28; CDR3: ASSTSGQWRVAQY
D: NA; J: TRBJ1-1; size: many; V: TRBV30; CDR3: AWSTGDKDTEAF
D: NA; J: TRBJ2-4; size: once; V: TRBV4-3; CDR3: ASGPGIKNIQY
D: NA; J: TRBJ2-2; size: NA; V: TRBV28; CDR3: ASTVGLSNTGELF
D: NA; J: TRBJ2-7; size: few; V: TRBV5-6; CDR3: ASSLQGFGSYEQY
D: NA; J: TRBJ1-3; size: NA; V: TRBV5-1; CDR3: ASGDSGNTIY
D: NA; J: TRBJ1-1; size: NA; V: TRBV10-2; CDR3: ASRGTYNTEAF
D: NA; J: TRBJ2-3; size: NA; V: TRBV28; CDR3: ASSPFGVVGTDTRY
D: NA; J: TRBJ2-7; size: NA; V: TRBV6-2/TRBV6-3; CDR3: ASRLRGTFYEQY
D: TRBD2; J: TRBJ2-2; size: NA; V: TRBV24-1; CDR3: ATSDFNRGAGELF
D: NA; J: TRBJ2-7; size: NA; V: TRBV11-3; CDR3: ASSPNSDYEQY
D: NA; J: TRBJ2-7; size: NA; V: TRBV6-1; CDR3: ASSEGRGEQY
D: NA; J: TRBJ1-4; size: few; V: TRBV7-9; CDR3: ASSLLLGTAEKLF
D: NA; J: TRBJ2-4; size: few; V: TRBV6-1; CDR3: ASSEWVAKNIQY
D: TRBD2; J: TRBJ2-1; size: few; V: TRBV7-9; CDR3: ASSLGSSGNYNEQF
D: TRBD2; J: TRBJ2-5; size: NA; V: TRBV24-1; CDR3: ATSFPGLAGGPETQY
D: NA; J: TRBJ2-7; size: many; V: TRBV20-1; CDR3: SAPKLGTDEQY
D: TRBD1; J: TRBJ2-5; size: few; V: TRBV11-1; CDR3: ASSFQGARQETQY
D: NA; J: TRBJ2-3; size: many; V: TRBV11-2; CDR3: ASSGLVTDTQY